These 23 T cell receptor beta chains originate from one sample sequenced in a study of shared clonotypes between healthy human individuals. Clones were sequenced by immunoSEQ multiplex PCR, and TCRdb holds only the in-frame ones, with some missing. Of 2,500,000 or so clones in the sample, roughly nine tenths are singletons; the top ten hold 0.14%. Sequenced: naive CD4+ T cells sorted from blood. Subset in this sample: CD45RA+ positively selected. The receptors shown here come from a man between 18 and 29 years old in good health.

The chain combines TRBV6-1 with TRBJ1-2; D is unclear. In germline, CDR1 is MNHNS, CDR2 SASEGT. The V and J ends lost 2 bases and 5 bases respectively, with 9 bases between them. The CDR3 is 13 residues long. The CDR3 bases are TGTGCCAGCAGTGAAAGCGGACCTTATGGCTACACCTTC. This sequence encodes CASSESGPYGYTF.

Concerning this clone itself: A read error may produce the germline difference seen at one junction end. V is TRBV5-1 and J is TRBJ1-1; TRBD1 is a possible D gene (5 bases). The CDR3 loop spans 16 amino acids. Germline lookup yields CDR1 SGHRS and CDR2 YFSETQ. CDR3 sequence reads: CASSSGQGATNTEASF. CDR3 sequence (DNA): TGCGCCAGCAGCTCCGGACAAGGGGCAACTAACACTGAAGCTTCCTTT.

This chain links TRBV6-1 with TRBJ2-7, with a weak D call TRBD2 (6 bases). The CDR3 length is 16 residues. Deletions cut 4 bases from V and 4 bases from J, with 20 bases between. CDR1 and CDR2 from the germline V gene are MNHNS and SASEGT. CDR3 sequence: CASSGAEGYDIYEQYF. CDR3 DNA: TGTGCCAGCAGTGGGGCGGAGGGGTACGATATATACGAGCAGTACTTC.

The V gene is TRBV27, the J gene TRBJ1-6; 7 bases map to TRBD1. The germline V gene has CDR1 MNHEY and CDR2 SMNVEV (reference sequence). J lost 10 bases, V lost 5 bases, and 8 bases had no gene match. This CDR3 spans 14 amino acids. The CDR3 DNA sequence: TGTGCCAGCAGTATACAGGGGATAGGGTCACCCCTCCACTTT. Protein product: CASSIQGIGSPLHF.

V and J are TRBV30 and TRBJ2-1, with a weak D call TRBD1 (6 bases). CDR1 is GTSNPN and CDR2 is SVGIG in the germline V gene (reference sequence). V gave up 5 bases and J gave up 1 base, with 9 bases separating them. The CDR3 totals 13 residues. The DNA for the CDR3 is TGTGCCTGGCGAGGACAGTCCTACAATGAGCAGTTCTTC. As protein: CAWRGQSYNEQFF.

The chain links TRBV25-1 to TRBJ1-6, with 9 bases identical to TRBD1. CDR3 length equals 15 residues. Germline V lookup: CDR1 MGHDK, CDR2 SYGVNS. V shed 0 bases, J shed 9 bases, and the junction held 3 bases outside the gene matches. CDR3 in amino acids: CASSEYTGGSSPLHF. DNA for the CDR3: TGTGCCAGCAGTGAATATACAGGGGGCTCTTCACCCCTCCACTTT.

The J gene is TRBJ2-5, the V gene TRBV7-6; no clear D. Germline V gives CDR1 SGHVS, CDR2 FNYEAQ. The ends were cut back, 1 base at V and 2 bases at J, with 14 bases in the middle. CDR3 size: 16 residues. CDR3 DNA sequence: TGTGCCAGCAGCTTAGACTTTCAGATGGCACAAGAGACCCAGTACTTC. Protein product: CASSLDFQMAQETQYF.

In the case of this clone: Other DNA sequences in this specimen translate into the identical CDR3. This chain links TRBV11-2 with TRBJ2-7; tentatively, D is TRBD1 (5 bases). The CDR3 spans 14 residues. Germline V gene data show CDR1 as SGHAT and CDR2 as FQNNGV. The V gene lost 1 base and the J gene lost 0 bases, with 7 bases spanning the gap. DNA for the CDR3: TGTGCCAGCAGCTTAGTTCAGGGCTCCTACGAGCAGTACTTC. This codes for CASSLVQGSYEQYF.

V and J are TRBV5-6 and TRBJ2-7, with no clear D. Deletions cut 0 bases from V and 7 bases from J, with 14 bases between. The CDR3 spans 14 residues. CDR1 is SGHDT and CDR2 is YYEEEE in the germline V gene. This CDR3 is CASSLGQTPGEQYF. The CDR3 nucleotides read TGTGCCAGCAGCTTGGGCCAGACCCCTGGAGAGCAGTACTTC.

J is TRBJ2-7 and V is TRBV15, with no clear D. CDR1 LNHNV and CDR2 YYDKDF come from the germline V gene (reference sequence). V shed 4 bases and J shed 0 bases, with 13 bases lying between them. This CDR3 contains 15 residues. The CDR3 here is CATSKRETASYEQYF. Here the CDR3 DNA reads TGTGCCACCAGCAAAAGGGAAACAGCCTCCTACGAGCAGTACTTC.

This chain uses TRBV30 with TRBJ1-4; 7 positions agree with TRBD1. This CDR3 is 11 amino acids long. Per the germline V gene, CDR1 is GTSNPN and CDR2 is SVGIG (reference sequence). V gave up 5 bases and J gave up 11 bases; unmatched junction bases: 5. In DNA, the CDR3 is TGTGCCTGGTCCGACAGGGCCAAACTGTTTTTT. This sequence encodes CAWSDRAKLFF. Supplemented by reference TRBV30 and TRBJ1-4, the full variable domain reads SQTIHQWPATLVQPVGSPLSLECTVEGTSNPNLYWYRQAAGRGLQLLFYSVGIGQISSEVPQNLSASRPQDRQFILSSKKLLLSDSGFYLCAWSDRAKLFFGSGTQLSVL.

This chain links TRBV2 with TRBJ2-2; a possible D gene is TRBD2 (5 bases). Trimming left V 6 bases short and J 4 bases short, with 9 bases between. CDR3 length: 13 residues. In germline, CDR1 is SNHLY, CDR2 FYNNEI. The CDR3 DNA is TGTGCCAGCAGACCCCGGGGCACCGGGGAGCTGTTTTTT. Its translation is CASRPRGTGELFF.

The V call is TRBV5-1, the J call TRBJ2-5, with 10 bases matching TRBD2. Per the germline V gene, CDR1 is SGHRS and CDR2 is YFSETQ. V was pared by 1 base and J by 2 bases, with 5 bases of the junction left unmatched. The CDR3 consists of 16 residues. Here the CDR3 reads CASSLWTSGQQETQYF. In DNA form, the CDR3 reads TGCGCCAGCAGCTTGTGGACTAGCGGACAACAAGAGACCCAGTACTTC.

The chain has TRBV7-9 and TRBJ2-5, with D hard to call. The CDR3 contains 12 residues. V was pared by 3 bases and J by 5 bases, with 7 bases between. Looked up from germline, CDR1 is SEHNR and CDR2 is FQNEAQ (reference sequence). The CDR3 here is CASSLVVETQYF. DNA of the CDR3: TGTGCCAGCAGCTTGGTAGTGGAGACCCAGTACTTC.

The chain carries TRBV7-9 and TRBJ1-1; D ambiguous. The V gene's germline CDR1 is SEHNR and CDR2 FQNEAQ (reference sequence). Trimming pared 3 bases from V and 7 bases from J, leaving 9 bases between. The CDR3 consists of 12 residues. DNA for the CDR3: TGTGCCAGCAGCTTTAAATCCGGTGAAGCTTTCTTT. This sequence encodes CASSFKSGEAFF. Together with reference TRBV7-9 and TRBJ1-1, the CDR3 gives the full variable domain: DTGVSQNPRHKITKRGQNVTFRCDPISEHNRLYWYRQTLGQGPEFLTYFQNEAQLEKSRLLSDRFSAERPKGSFSTLEIQRTEQGDSAMYLCASSFKSGEAFFGQGTRLTVV.

This clone was observed once. The chain has TRBV10-3 and TRBJ1-4; 7 bases align to TRBD1. V lost 6 bases to trimming and J lost 5 bases; unmatched junction nucleotides: 6. The length of the CDR3 is 14 residues. The germline V gene encodes CDR1 ENHRY and CDR2 SYGVKD. Here the CDR3 DNA reads TGTGCCATCAGCGGGCCGGGACAGAATGAAAAACTGTTTTTT. This gives the protein CAISGPGQNEKLFF.

V gene TRBV19 combines with J gene TRBJ2-2; the D gene is possibly TRBD1 (5 bases). Germline CDR1 and CDR2: LNHDA and SQIVND (reference sequence). The V gene lost 6 bases and the J gene lost 0 bases, with 8 bases spanning the gap. This CDR3 is 14 amino acids long. CDR3 in amino acids: CASSGQTNTGELFF. The CDR3 DNA reads as TGTGCCAGTAGCGGACAAACGAACACCGGGGAGCTGTTTTTT. Supplemented by reference TRBV19 and TRBJ2-2, the full variable domain reads DGGITQSPKYLFRKEGQNVTLSCEQNLNHDAMYWYRQDPGQGLRLIYYSQIVNDFQKGDIAEGYSVSREKKESFPLTVTSAQKNPTAFYLCASSGQTNTGELFFGEGSRLTVL.

V gene TRBV11-2 combines with J gene TRBJ2-7; 10 bases agree with TRBD2. V shed 2 bases and J 2 bases; nucleotides not matched to a gene: 9. This CDR3 spans 17 amino acids. From germline, CDR1 is SGHAT and CDR2 FQNNGV. CDR3 sequence (DNA): TGTGCCAGCAGCTTAAAGGATCCAGCGGGAGGGACCTACGAGCAGTACTTC. Protein: CASSLKDPAGGTYEQYF.

The gene calls are TRBV5-1 and TRBJ2-7; D could derive from TRBD1 or TRBD2 (6 bases each). Germline CDR1 reads SGHRS; CDR2 reads YFSETQ. The CDR3 runs 15 residues. V lost 3 bases and J lost 4, with 17 bases in between. The CDR3 bases are TGCGCCAGCAGCTACTTGGGGGGACAAAAATACGAGCAGTACTTC. Encoded protein: CASSYLGGQKYEQYF.

This clone was recorded once. J is TRBJ1-6 and V is TRBV30, with TRBD1 as a possible D gene (6 bases). This CDR3 contains 15 residues. Germline values: CDR1 GTSNPN, CDR2 SVGIG (reference sequence). The V and J ends lost 4 bases and 2 bases respectively, with 12 bases between them. The CDR3 bases are TGTGCCTGGAAGCGCGACAGGACCTATAATTCACCCCTCCACTTT. It yields the protein CAWKRDRTYNSPLHF.

The genes are TRBV19 and TRBJ2-7; TRBD2 agrees at 8 bases. The CDR3 has 15 amino acids. V dropped 2 bases and J dropped 3; count of bases not matched to a gene: 6. Germline CDR1 is LNHDA and CDR2 is SQIVND (reference sequence). The CDR3 sequence is CASSIRGLDVYEQYF. CDR3 in DNA: TGTGCCAGTAGTATACGGGGACTAGATGTCTACGAGCAGTACTTC. The full variable domain, with the rest looked up from reference TRBV19 and TRBJ2-7, is DGGITQSPKYLFRKEGQNVTLSCEQNLNHDAMYWYRQDPGQGLRLIYYSQIVNDFQKGDIAEGYSVSREKKESFPLTVTSAQKNPTAFYLCASSIRGLDVYEQYFGPGTRLTVT.

This clone appeared a single time. The V and J genes are TRBV2 and TRBJ2-5, with D perhaps TRBD2 (5 bases). Trimming removed 8 bases at V and 4 bases at J, with 14 bases between. From germline, CDR1 is SNHLY and CDR2 FYNNEI. This CDR3 has 13 residues. The CDR3 spells CASSLLVGETQYF. CDR3 coding DNA: TGTGCCAGCTCCTTACTAGTTGGAGAGACCCAGTACTTC. The full variable domain, rest sourced from reference TRBV2 and TRBJ2-5, is EPEVTQTPSHQVTQMGQEVILRCVPISNHLYFYWYRQILGQKVEFLVSFYNNEISEKSEIFDDQFSVERPDGSNFTLKIRSTKLEDSAMYFCASSLLVGETQYFGPGTRLLVL.

The chain employs TRBV9 and TRBJ2-3; 9 bases map to TRBD2. CDR1 and CDR2 (germline): SGDLS, YYNGEE. With 2 bases clipped from V and 4 bases from J, the junction kept 5 bases outside the gene matches. This CDR3 has 15 amino acids. The chain's CDR3 is CASSVHSGSADTQYF. CDR3 DNA sequence: TGTGCCAGCAGCGTCCATAGCGGGAGCGCAGATACGCAGTATTTT.